The rows below give T cell receptor beta chains drawn from one sample of a study of blood T cells in healthy people across ages. TCRdb analysed the 5' RACE reads with MiXCR anew, one entry per CDR3 protein. The sample consists of 540,000 or so distinct CDR3 sequences, roughly a quarter of them appearing once. The sequenced material came from blood. Receptor source: an older woman in good health. Each CDR3 is given with its conserved first and last residue. A D gene is named only where the DNA matches it firmly. Rows may omit the clone size; those that give it use once, few, many or a size class.

TRBJ2-7 TRBV7-9 . . CASSTARRDRSRNYEQYF TGTGCCAGCAGCACCGCCAGAAGGGACCGCTCGAGGAACTACGAGCAGTACTTC
TRBJ2-4 TRBV19 . . CASSMPLGGDIQYF TGTGCCAGTAGTATGCCCCTAGGAGGGGACATTCAGTACTTC
TRBJ1-2 TRBV9 few TRBD1 CASSVVGTANYGYTF TGTGCCAGCAGCGTAGTGGGGACAGCAAACTATGGCTACACCTTC
TRBJ1-2 TRBV24-1 . TRBD1 CATSDADRVEGYTF TGTGCCACCAGTGATGCGGACAGGGTAGAAGGCTACACCTTC
TRBJ2-3 TRBV20-1 few TRBD2 CSAWLAGVSSDTQYF TGCAGTGCGTGGCTAGCGGGGGTATCTTCAGATACGCAGTATTTT
TRBJ1-5 TRBV20-1 . TRBD1 CSAPGQGIYSNQPQHF TGCAGTGCTCCGGGACAGGGGATTTATAGCAATCAGCCCCAGCATTTT
TRBJ1-6 TRBV7-9 . . CASAPRGQGGNSPLHF TGTGCCAGCGCCCCGCGCGGCCAGGGTGGTAATTCACCCCTCCACTTT
TRBJ2-7 TRBV29-1 . TRBD2 CSAVLAGGSSYEQYF TGCAGCGCCGTTCTAGCGGGGGGTAGCTCCTACGAGCAGTACTTC
TRBJ2-1 TRBV20-1 . . CTSSRGAKNEQFF TGCACCTCTAGTAGGGGGGCAAAAAATGAGCAGTTCTTC
TRBJ2-1 TRBV20-1 few TRBD2 CSARMGRGAYNEQFF TGCAGTGCTAGGATGGGGCGGGGGGCATACAATGAGCAGTTCTTC
TRBJ1-4 TRBV6-1 . . CASKTALGEKLFF TGTGCCAGCAAAACGGCCCTGGGAGAAAAACTGTTTTTT
TRBJ2-7 TRBV3-1 many TRBD1 CASSSPPGQGFSYEQYF TGTGCCAGCAGCTCCCCTCCGGGACAGGGATTCTCCTACGAGCAGTACTTC